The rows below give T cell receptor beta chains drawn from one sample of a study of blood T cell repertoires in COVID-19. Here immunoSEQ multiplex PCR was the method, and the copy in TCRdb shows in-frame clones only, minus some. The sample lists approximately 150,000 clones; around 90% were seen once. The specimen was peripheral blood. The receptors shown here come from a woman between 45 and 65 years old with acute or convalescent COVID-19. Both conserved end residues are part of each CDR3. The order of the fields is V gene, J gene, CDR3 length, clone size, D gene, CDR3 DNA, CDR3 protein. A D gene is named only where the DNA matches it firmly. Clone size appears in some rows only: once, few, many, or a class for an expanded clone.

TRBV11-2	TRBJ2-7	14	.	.	TGTGCCAGCAGCTTAGATCTGGGGCACTACGAGCAGTACTTC	CASSLDLGHYEQYF
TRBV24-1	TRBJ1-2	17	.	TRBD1	TGTGCCACCAGTGACCCCATGCCCGGAAGGACAGGCGAGGGCTACACCTTC	CATSDPMPGRTGEGYTF
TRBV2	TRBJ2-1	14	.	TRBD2	TGTGCCAGCAGTTGGTCTAGCGGGAGCAATGAGCAGTTCTTC	CASSWSSGSNEQFF
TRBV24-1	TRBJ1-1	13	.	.	TGTGCCACCAGTGATTCAGGCAGCTATGAAGCTTTCTTT	CATSDSGSYEAFF
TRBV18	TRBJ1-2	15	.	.	TGTGCCAGCTCACCGGGGCAGGCCTCTAACTATGGCTACACCTTC	CASSPGQASNYGYTF
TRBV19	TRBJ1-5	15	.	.	TGTGCCAGTAGGTTCGGGACGGGAGGAGATCAGCCCCAGCATTTT	CASRFGTGGDQPQHF
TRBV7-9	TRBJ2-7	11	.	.	TGTGCCAGCAGCATTCAGTTGGAGCAGTACTTC	CASSIQLEQYF
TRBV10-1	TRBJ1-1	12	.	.	TGCGCCAGCAGTGAACAGGGCACTGAAGCTTTCTTT	CASSEQGTEAFF
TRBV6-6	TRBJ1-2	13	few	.	TGTGCCAGCAGCAATGGGGGGACTTCTGGCTACACCTTC	CASSNGGTSGYTF
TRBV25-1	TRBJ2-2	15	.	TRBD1	TGTGCCAGCAGGACCGGGACAGGGGACACCGGGGAGCTGTTTTTT	CASRTGTGDTGELFF
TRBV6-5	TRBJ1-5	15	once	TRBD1	TGTGCCAGCACCGGGACAGGTCGAAGTAATCAGCCCCAGCATTTT	CASTGTGRSNQPQHF
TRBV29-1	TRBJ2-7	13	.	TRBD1	TGCAGCGTGGGGGACAGGCGCCCCTACGAGCAGTACTTC	CSVGDRRPYEQYF
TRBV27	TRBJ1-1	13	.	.	TGTGCCAGCAGTTTACGGGGAACCACTGAAGCTTTCTTT	CASSLRGTTEAFF
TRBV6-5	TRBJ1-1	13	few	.	TGTGCCAGCAGCCGCCCGGGGAACACTGAAGCTTTCTTT	CASSRPGNTEAFF
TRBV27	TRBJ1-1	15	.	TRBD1	TGTGCCAGCAGTTTGGGACAGGGGGCGAACACTGAAGCTTTCTTT	CASSLGQGANTEAFF
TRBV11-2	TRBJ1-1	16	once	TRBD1	TGTGCCAGCAGCTTAGCTCGGGCAGGGGGTATCACTGAAGCTTTCTTT	CASSLARAGGITEAFF
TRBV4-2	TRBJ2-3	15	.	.	TGTGCCAGCAGCCAAGCGGGATTTTCCACAGATACGCAGTATTTT	CASSQAGFSTDTQYF
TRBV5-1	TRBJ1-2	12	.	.	TGCGCCAGCAGCGTCGAGGGATATGGCTACACCTTC	CASSVEGYGYTF
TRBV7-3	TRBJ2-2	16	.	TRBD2	TGTGCCAGCAGCCCCCCCCTCGGGGGGGCCACCGGGGAGCTGTTTTTT	CASSPPLGGATGELFF
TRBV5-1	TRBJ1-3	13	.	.	TGCGCCACAGACGGAGAAGAGGGAAACACCATATATTTT	CATDGEEGNTIYF
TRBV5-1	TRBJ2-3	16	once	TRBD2	TGCGCCAGCAGCCCTCTGCTAGCGGTTAGCACAGATACGCAGTATTTT	CASSPLLAVSTDTQYF
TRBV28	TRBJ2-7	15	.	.	TGTGCCAGCAGGTGGCGGGGTCCCAGCTCCTACGAGCAGTACTTC	CASRWRGPSSYEQYF
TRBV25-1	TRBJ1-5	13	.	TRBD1	TGTGCCAGCGGACAGGGCTACAATCAGCCCCAGCATTTT	CASGQGYNQPQHF
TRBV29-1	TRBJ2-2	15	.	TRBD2	TGCAGCGTTCTACGAGCGGGGGTTCGCACCGGGGAGCTGTTTTTT	CSVLRAGVRTGELFF
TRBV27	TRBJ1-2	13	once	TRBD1	TGTGCCAGCAGTTTAGGACAGGGGATTGGCTACACCTTC	CASSLGQGIGYTF
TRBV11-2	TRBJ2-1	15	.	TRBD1	TGTGCCAGCAGTCTTAGGGGGCTGGGATACAATGAGCAGTTCTTC	CASSLRGLGYNEQFF
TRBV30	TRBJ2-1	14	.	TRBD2	TGTGCCTGCACAGGGACTAGCGTTTTTGTTGAGCAGTTCTTC	CACTGTSVFVEQFF
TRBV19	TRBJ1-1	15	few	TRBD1	TGTGCCAGTAGTACACCGGACAGGGGGCACACTGAAGCTTTCTTT	CASSTPDRGHTEAFF
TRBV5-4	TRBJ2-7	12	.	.	TGTGCCAGCAGCTTGGCCTCTTACGAGCAGTACTTC	CASSLASYEQYF
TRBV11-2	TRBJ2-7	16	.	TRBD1	TGTGCCAGCAGCTTAGCCGGGGACAGGGGGCTTCGCGAGCAGTACTTC	CASSLAGDRGLREQYF
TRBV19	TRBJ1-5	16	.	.	TGTGCCAGTAGTATTAGTGGGGGCATGAGCAATCAGCCCCAGCATTTT	CASSISGGMSNQPQHF
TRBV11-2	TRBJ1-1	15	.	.	TGTGCCAGCAGCACGACCGGGACACCGAACACTGAAGCTTTCTTT	CASSTTGTPNTEAFF
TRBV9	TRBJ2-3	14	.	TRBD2	TGTGCCAGCAGCGTAGAGGCTAGCGGGAGTGCGCAGTATTTT	CASSVEASGSAQYF
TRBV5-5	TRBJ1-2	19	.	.	TGTGCCAGCAGCTTTTTCGGAACCAGGCTCTTAACTCGTAACTATGGCTACACCTTC	CASSFFGTRLLTRNYGYTF
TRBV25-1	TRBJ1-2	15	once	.	TGTGCCAGCAGTGAATATAGCGGCAGGGCTTCGGGCTACACCTTC	CASSEYSGRASGYTF
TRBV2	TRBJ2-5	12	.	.	TGTGCCAGCAAAGAGGGCCGGGAGACCCAGTACTTC	CASKEGRETQYF
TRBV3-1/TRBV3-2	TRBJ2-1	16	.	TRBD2	TGTGCCAGCAGCCAAGGACTAGCGGGAGGAAACAGTGAGCAGTTCTTC	CASSQGLAGGNSEQFF